The rows below give T cell receptor beta chains drawn from one sample of a study of CD8+ T cells in alopecia areata. Method: immunoSEQ multiplex PCR; TCRdb's copy keeps in-frame clones and lacks some. The sample has about 180,000 clones, approximately 50% seen once. Sample: CD8+ T cells sorted from blood, taken around week 53, from a patient treated with tofacitinib. Every receptor here comes from a human donor with alopecia areata. The CDR3 runs from the conserved cysteine through the conserved F or W. The D gene is left open where the match is weak. Part of the rows lack a size; the others show once, few, many or a class for expanded clones.

CDR3nt | CDR3aa | len | abundance | j_gene | d_gene | v_gene
TGTGCCAGCAGGTCCAGCAGGGGTGCCCAGTACTTC | CASRSSRGAQYF | 12 | once | TRBJ2-5 | . | TRBV27
TGTGCCAGCAGCCAAGGGGGGCTCGCCGGGGAGCTGTTTTTT | CASSQGGLAGELFF | 14 | few | TRBJ2-2 | . | TRBV4-2
TGTGCCAGCAGCTCATCGGGGGGATTTACTTACAATGAGCAGTTCTTC | CASSSSGGFTYNEQFF | 16 | . | TRBJ2-1 | TRBD2 | TRBV7-9
TGTGCCAGCAGGTTGGGCCGATGGGGGGGACCCAGAGAGACCCAGTACTTC | CASRLGRWGGPRETQYF | 17 | many | TRBJ2-5 | TRBD2 | TRBV7-2
TGCAGCGTGCACGACGCGCAGAATTCACCCCTCCACTTT | CSVHDAQNSPLHF | 13 | . | TRBJ1-6 | . | TRBV29-1
TGTGCCAGCAGTTACTACCGGGACAGGATTCAAGAAGCTTTCTTT | CASSYYRDRIQEAFF | 15 | . | TRBJ1-1 | TRBD1 | TRBV6-5
TGTGCCAGCTCACCTCCCAGGGGAGGGCCAGATACGCAGTATTTT | CASSPPRGGPDTQYF | 15 | . | TRBJ2-3 | . | TRBV18
TGTGCCAGCAGTTATAGGGATGCAGGCGAGCAGTACTTC | CASSYRDAGEQYF | 13 | . | TRBJ2-7 | . | TRBV6-5
TGCAGCGTTGACTCAGGGGGGGGCGAGCAGTACTTC | CSVDSGGGEQYF | 12 | . | TRBJ2-7 | . | TRBV29-1
TGTGCCAGCAGCTTAAAGCTGTTTGGGGAGTTGACAGATACGCAGTATTTT | CASSLKLFGELTDTQYF | 17 | . | TRBJ2-3 | . | TRBV5-4
TGTGCCAGCAGTTACTCCACAGGGGAGGTCCCCAATGAGCAGTTCTTC | CASSYSTGEVPNEQFF | 16 | . | TRBJ2-1 | . | TRBV6-5
TGTGCCTGGAGGATATCCAGCGAGCAGTACTTC | CAWRISSEQYF | 11 | . | TRBJ2-7 | . | TRBV30
TGTGCCAGCAGTCCCACCGGGACAGGGGGTCAGCCCCAGCATTTT | CASSPTGTGGQPQHF | 15 | . | TRBJ1-5 | TRBD1 | TRBV27
TGTGCCAGCATCCGAGGAGGACAGGGAGGCTATGGCTACACCTTC | CASIRGGQGGYGYTF | 15 | . | TRBJ1-2 | TRBD1 | TRBV2
TGTGCCAGCAGTTACGACCCCTCAGCTGGGGCCAACGTCCTGACTTTC | CASSYDPSAGANVLTF | 16 | . | TRBJ2-6 | . | TRBV6-5
TGTGCCAGCAGCGTAGGCGGGAACACCGGGGAGCTGTTTTTT | CASSVGGNTGELFF | 14 | . | TRBJ2-2 | . | TRBV9
TGTGCCAGCAGTGAAGCATGGCAGGTAGCCGGGGAGCTGTTTTTT | CASSEAWQVAGELFF | 15 | once | TRBJ2-2 | . | TRBV2
TGTGCCAGCAGCTTAGGACCCGAGGGGCCGGGGGAGACCCAGTACTTC | CASSLGPEGPGETQYF | 16 | few | TRBJ2-5 | . | TRBV7-9
TGTGCCAGCAGCCAAGATCACGGGATAGACACTGAAGCTTTCTTT | CASSQDHGIDTEAFF | 15 | few | TRBJ1-1 | . | TRBV14
TGTGCCAGTAGTATGTACACCGACTACGAGCAGTACTTC | CASSMYTDYEQYF | 13 | few | TRBJ2-7 | . | TRBV19
TGTGCCAGCAGCCAAGGAGGGCCTCTAACACTTATCTACGAGCAGTACTTC | CASSQGGPLTLIYEQYF | 17 | once | TRBJ2-7 | . | TRBV14
TGTGCCAGCAGCTTATTTTCCAGCACAGATACGCAGTATTTT | CASSLFSSTDTQYF | 14 | few | TRBJ2-3 | . | TRBV13
TGTGCCAGCAGCTACGGCACAGGGTTCGGGGTCGGCGGCTACACCTTC | CASSYGTGFGVGGYTF | 16 | once | TRBJ1-2 | . | TRBV7-9
TGTGCCAGCGGGCCCTCCGGTGGCTACACCTTC | CASGPSGGYTF | 11 | . | TRBJ1-2 | . | TRBV5-4
TGTGCTAGCAGCTTAGCGGCTCGGCAGGAGGAGACCCAGTACTTC | CASSLAARQEETQYF | 15 | . | TRBJ2-5 | . | TRBV7-7
TGCGCCAGCAGTCAATCGGGGTCCCTGTGGTACTCCTACGAGCAGTACTTC | CASSQSGSLWYSYEQYF | 17 | . | TRBJ2-7 | . | TRBV23-1
TGTGCCAGCAGGGGACAGGGTGCTTATAATTCACCCCTCCACTTT | CASRGQGAYNSPLHF | 15 | . | TRBJ1-6 | TRBD1 | TRBV6-5
TGTGCCAGCAGTCTGGGACAGGGGGCGTGGTGGAACATTCAGTACTTC | CASSLGQGAWWNIQYF | 16 | few | TRBJ2-4 | TRBD1 | TRBV27
TGTGCCAGCAGCCCGGACGGGGGTAATAACGAGTTCTTC | CASSPDGGNNEFF | 13 | . | TRBJ2-1 | . | TRBV7-9
TGTGCCAGCAGTTACGGCGGGTCCTACGAGCAGTACTTC | CASSYGGSYEQYF | 13 | . | TRBJ2-7 | . | TRBV6-5
TGTGCCAGCAGCCCGACGAGGACCGGGGGCACAGATACGCAGTATTTT | CASSPTRTGGTDTQYF | 16 | . | TRBJ2-3 | . | TRBV13
TGCAGCGTGATTTCGACCACAAGCTCTGGGGCCAACGTCCTGACTTTC | CSVISTTSSGANVLTF | 16 | . | TRBJ2-6 | . | TRBV29-1